The 20 T cell receptor beta chains below come from one sample, sequenced in a study of T cell responses to AZD1222 COVID-19 vaccine. Data came from immunoSEQ multiplex PCR; TCRdb stores just in-frame clones and leaves some out. The table has about 120,000 clones, roughly 90% seen once. Here the sequenced sample was peripheral blood, taken on day 0 of AZD1222 vaccination. All receptors derive from an adult in good health.

V is TRBV3-1 (or the pseudogene TRBV3-2) and J is TRBJ2-7, with TRBD2 identical over 8 bases. Per germline, CDR1 LGHDT and CDR2 YNNKEL (reference sequence). CDR3 size: 15 residues. V shed 4 bases and J 4 bases; nucleotides not matched to a gene: 9. The CDR3 loop reads CASSPGAGGGYEQYF. CDR3 nucleotide sequence: TGTGCCAGCAGCCCGGGGGCGGGAGGTGGGTACGAGCAGTACTTC.

V gene TRBV18 combines with J gene TRBJ1-5, with D possibly matching TRBD1 (5 bases). Trimming stripped 2 bases from V and 5 bases from J, with 16 bases between. The CDR3 is 16 amino acids. Germline CDR1 is KGHSH and CDR2 is LQKENI. DNA of the CDR3: TGTGCCAGCTCACCAAAAGGGACGGCCCGTGATCAGCCCCAGCATTTT. This encodes CASSPKGTARDQPQHF.

The chain recombines TRBV12-5 with TRBJ2-1, with 7 nucleotides matching TRBD2. The junction had 8 bases not matched to a gene; V was cut back by 6 bases and J by 6 bases. The CDR3 has 14 residues. CDR1 is LGHNT and CDR2 is FRNRAP in the germline V gene. CDR3: CASGPNGGVNEQFF. The CDR3 DNA reads as TGTGCTAGTGGCCCCAATGGGGGGGTCAATGAGCAGTTCTTC.

The V and J genes are TRBV6-5 and TRBJ2-3; no firm D call. This CDR3 comprises 13 residues. V was shortened by 2 bases and J by 3 bases, with 6 bases between the two germline ends. The germline V gene has CDR1 MNHEY and CDR2 SVGAGI. CDR3 bases: TGTGCCAGCAGTTACGACGGAACAGATACGCAGTATTTT. This encodes CASSYDGTDTQYF.

The V call is TRBV27, the J call TRBJ1-2; D not resolved. The CDR3 has 14 amino acids. The V and J ends lost 0 bases and 4 bases respectively, with 9 bases between them. Germline CDR1 and CDR2: MNHEY and SMNVEV (reference sequence). CDR3 bases: TGTGCCAGCAGTTTATCGGCGCCTCTCTATGGCTACACCTTC. It is translated as CASSLSAPLYGYTF.

The gene calls are TRBV28 and TRBJ2-7; tentative D call: TRBD2 (5 bases). Per germline, CDR1 MDHEN and CDR2 SYDVKM. This CDR3 has 13 amino acids. Here the CDR3 DNA reads TGTGCGGGCAAGGACTGGGGCTCCTACGAGCAGTACTTC. This translates into CAGKDWGSYEQYF.

This clone was recorded only once. The V call is TRBV6-2 or TRBV6-3, the J call TRBJ1-5; D is perhaps TRBD1 (5 bases). V gave up 0 bases and J gave up 0 bases, with 12 bases separating them. CDR3 length: 17 residues. Germline CDR1 and CDR2: MNHEY and SVGEGT. The CDR3 spells CASSYSGDSDSNQPQHF. CDR3 nucleotide sequence: TGTGCCAGCAGTTACTCGGGTGACAGCGATAGCAATCAGCCCCAGCATTTT.

V and J are TRBV6-1 and TRBJ1-4, with 7 bases fitting TRBD1. Germline loops: CDR1 MNHNS, CDR2 SASEGT. This CDR3 region has 15 residues. The V segment lost 3 bases and the J segment 12 bases; nucleotides outside the gene matches: 13. CDR3 sequence: CASSDVGGVGEELFF. For the CDR3, the DNA is TGTGCCAGCAGTGATGTAGGGGGCGTAGGGGAAGAACTGTTTTTT.

V and J are TRBV19 and TRBJ1-1; TRBD1 is a possible D gene (5 bases). The CDR3 is 13 amino acids. The V and J ends lost 7 bases and 5 bases respectively, with 14 bases between them. Germline values: CDR1 LNHDA, CDR2 SQIVND (reference sequence). This CDR3 reads CASTMGQYTEAFF. DNA of the CDR3: TGTGCCAGTACCATGGGGCAGTATACTGAAGCTTTCTTT.

This clone occurred a few times. The chain joins TRBV7-3 to TRBJ2-7; perhaps D is TRBD1 or TRBD2 (6 bases each). Trimming removed 2 bases at V and 2 bases at J, with 13 bases between. The CDR3 has 15 amino acids. Looked up from germline, CDR1 is SGHTA and CDR2 is FQGTGA. The DNA for the CDR3 is TGTGCCAGCAGCTTAGTATTAGGGGGGACCTACGAGCAGTACTTC. Translated: CASSLVLGGTYEQYF.

In this sample, this clone turned up a few times. The chain uses TRBV7-9 and TRBJ1-1; D is ambiguous. The germline V gene has CDR1 SEHNR and CDR2 FQNEAQ (reference sequence). The V end lost 5 bases, the J end lost 4 bases, and 11 bases lay between the germline ends. The CDR3 is made up of 13 amino acids. The CDR3 sequence: CASSLLGGTEAFF. The CDR3 coding sequence is TGTGCCAGCAGCCTTCTCGGTGGCACTGAAGCTTTCTTT.

The rearrangement uses TRBV24-1 and TRBJ2-2, with D possibly being TRBD1 (5 bases). With 0 bases removed from V and 2 bases from J, the gap between germline ends came to 15 bases. The CDR3 is made up of 18 amino acids. Germline CDR1 reads KGHDR; CDR2 reads SFDVKD. The CDR3 here is CATSDLGPYTGNTGELFF. For the CDR3, the DNA is TGTGCCACCAGTGATTTGGGGCCCTATACAGGAAACACCGGGGAGCTGTTTTTT.

CDR3 nucleotides: TGTGCCAGTGGCTCAGGATACTCTGGAAACACCATATATTTT. This encodes CASGSGYSGNTIYF. V and J are TRBV19 and TRBJ1-3; D is unresolved. The V and J ends lost 8 bases and 0 bases respectively, with 11 bases between them. CDR1 and CDR2 from the germline V gene are LNHDA and SQIVND (reference sequence). This CDR3 spans 14 amino acids.

V usage is TRBV24-1 and J usage is TRBJ2-5; TRBD1 matches 11 bases. This CDR3 comprises 15 residues. The ends lost 6 bases at V and 5 bases at J; junction bases unmatched: 7. CDR1 KGHDR and CDR2 SFDVKD come from the germline V gene. The CDR3 DNA is TGTGCCACCAGTTGCACAGGGACAGGGGGGGAGACCCAGTACTTC. Its protein is CATSCTGTGGETQYF.

The V gene is TRBV5-6, the J gene TRBJ1-2, with D perhaps TRBD1 (5 bases). CDR3 length equals 14 residues. The V gene's germline CDR1 is SGHDT and CDR2 YYEEEE. Trimming took off 4 bases at V and 8 bases at J, with 18 bases between the two ends. The CDR3 here is CASSPTGSSPGYTF. CDR3 bases: TGTGCCAGCAGCCCCACAGGTTCGTCACCCGGCTACACCTTC. Looking up the rest from reference TRBV5-6 and TRBJ1-2 gives the full variable domain: DAGVTQSPTHLIKTRGQQVTLRCSPKSGHDTVSWYQQALGQGPQFIFQYYEEEERQRGNFPDRFSGHQFPNYSSELNVNALLLGDSALYLCASSPTGSSPGYTFGSGTRLTVV.

Here the CDR3 DNA reads TGTGCCACCAGTGACCCAGGAAAGCCCCAGTACTTC. It codes for CATSDPGKPQYF. The chain combines TRBV24-1 with TRBJ2-5; D not certain. CDR3 length: 12 amino acids. V was pared by 4 bases and J by 9 bases, with 11 bases between. Per the germline V gene, CDR1 is KGHDR and CDR2 is SFDVKD.

This clone was counted once. The rearrangement links TRBV5-6 to TRBJ1-2; D unresolved. Germline V gene lookup returns CDR1 SGHDT and CDR2 YYEEEE. The CDR3 spans 15 residues. V was shortened by 0 bases and J by 8 bases, with 17 bases between the two germline ends. The CDR3 sequence: CASSLGVVTPTGYTF. CDR3 in DNA: TGTGCCAGCAGCTTGGGGGTGGTGACGCCGACCGGCTACACCTTC.

CDR3 amino acids: CASSPSGNPLHF. The CDR3 bases are TGTGCCAGCAGCCCCTCGGGGAATCCCCTCCACTTT. V is TRBV7-9 and J is TRBJ1-6, with no clear D. CDR3 length equals 12 residues. Trimming left V 5 bases short and J 13 bases short, with 12 bases between. Per germline, CDR1 SEHNR and CDR2 FQNEAQ (reference sequence).

This chain connects TRBV7-2 to TRBJ2-1, with D unresolved. The CDR3 totals 13 residues. Germline CDR1 and CDR2: SGHTA and FQGNSA. The V end lost 5 bases, the J end lost 1 base, and 6 bases lay between the germline ends. CDR3 nucleotide sequence: TGTGCCAGCAGCCCCGCTTCCTACAATGAGCAGTTCTTC. Translation: CASSPASYNEQFF. Variable domain in full (rest from reference TRBV7-2 and TRBJ2-1): GAGVSQSPSNKVTEKGKDVELRCDPISGHTALYWYRQSLGQGLEFLIYFQGNSAPDKSGLPSDRFSAERTGGSVSTLTIQRTQQEDSAVYLCASSPASYNEQFFGPGTRLTVL.

V usage is TRBV27 and J usage is TRBJ1-6, with 8 bases that match TRBD1. V lost 1 base to trimming and J lost 6 bases; unmatched junction nucleotides: 5. Looked up from germline, CDR1 is MNHEY and CDR2 is SMNVEV (reference sequence). The CDR3 spans 16 residues. CDR3 residues: CASSLYRDRGNSPLHF. The CDR3 DNA reads TGTGCCAGCAGTTTATACCGTGACAGGGGTAATTCACCCCTCCACTTT.